Listed below are T cell receptor beta chains from one sample, sequenced in a study of CD8 T cells in ankylosing spondylitis. TCRdb reanalysed the 5' RACE reads using MiXCR and keeps one entry per CDR3 protein. The sample lists around 120,000 distinct CDR3 sequences, 24% seen once, with about 12% in the top ten. The sample comprised synovial fluid, either unsorted or a sorted T cell fraction (not recorded which). These receptors were collected from a male donor with ankylosing spondylitis. Each CDR3 is given with its conserved first and last residue. The D gene is left open where the match is weak. Clone size, where shown, is once, few, many, or a class for clones that have expanded.

j_call | clone_size | v_call | d_call | cdr3_nt | cdr3_aa
TRBJ1-6 | few | TRBV7-8 | NA | TGTGCCAGCAGCCTTTTTGGGACCTCTTTAAATTCACCCCTCCACTTT | CASSLFGTSLNSPLHF
TRBJ2-2 | few | TRBV20-1 | NA | TGCAGTGCTAGAATGAAGAACACCGGGGAGCTGTTTTTT | CSARMKNTGELFF
TRBJ2-2 | NA | TRBV11-3 | TRBD2 | TGTGCCAGCAGCTCGGGACTAGCGGGAGAGGCCGGGGAGCTGTTTTTT | CASSSGLAGEAGELFF
TRBJ1-2 | few | TRBV7-8 | NA | TGTGCCAGCAGCTTCAGACAGGATGGTGGCTATGGCTACACCTTC | CASSFRQDGGYGYTF
TRBJ2-2 | NA | TRBV9 | NA | TGTGCCAGCAGGAAGGGGACCTCGTCCGGGGAGCTGTTTTTT | CASRKGTSSGELFF
TRBJ2-1 | NA | TRBV6-2/TRBV6-3 | NA | TGTGCCAGCAGTTACTCGAGGATACATGAGCAGTTCTTC | CASSYSRIHEQFF
TRBJ2-1 | many | TRBV7-8 | NA | TGTGCCGCTATGAGGGGCAATGAGCAGTTCTTC | CAAMRGNEQFF
TRBJ2-4 | NA | TRBV4-1 | NA | TGCGCCAGCAGCCAAGATCGCCGGACCACCAAAAACATTCAGTACTTC | CASSQDRRTTKNIQYF
TRBJ2-1 | few | TRBV18 | NA | TGTGCCAGCTCACCTTCCCTAGGACGAACCTACAATGAGCAGTTCTTC | CASSPSLGRTYNEQFF
TRBJ2-1 | few | TRBV20-1 | TRBD2 | TGCAGTGCGGGTAGCGGGAGTCTTTACAATGAGCAGTTCTTC | CSAGSGSLYNEQFF
TRBJ2-5 | NA | TRBV18 | NA | TGTGCCAGCTCACGGGAGGAGACCCAGTACTTC | CASSREETQYF
TRBJ2-3 | many | TRBV5-4 | NA | TGTGCCAGCAGCTTGGACCCTAGCACAGATACGCAGTATTTT | CASSLDPSTDTQYF
TRBJ2-5 | once | TRBV21-1 | NA | TGTGCCAGCAGCAAATTAAGTCGGTATACTAGCGAAGAGACCCAGTACTTC | CASSKLSRYTSEETQYF
TRBJ1-1 | few | TRBV12-3/TRBV12-4 | NA | TGTGCCAGCAGTTTAGGGGCACTGTGGGCAGAAGCTTTCTTT | CASSLGALWAEAFF
TRBJ2-1 | many | TRBV19 | TRBD2 | TGTGCCACCTCCGGCGGGGGTGGCGGGAATGAGCAGTTCTTC | CATSGGGGGNEQFF
TRBJ1-5 | many | TRBV2 | NA | TGTGCCAGCAACCGGGAGGGGGTGAATAGCAATCAGCCCCAGCATTTT | CASNREGVNSNQPQHF
TRBJ1-3 | NA | TRBV10-1 | TRBD1 | TGCGCCAGCAGCCGGGACAGTGGAGGAAACACCATATATTTT | CASSRDSGGNTIYF
TRBJ2-1 | NA | TRBV3-1 | NA | TGTGCCAGCAGCCAAGAATCCCCACAGGGTAGCTCCTACAATGAGCAGTTCTTC | CASSQESPQGSSYNEQFF
TRBJ2-3 | NA | TRBV4-1 | NA | TGCGCCAGCAGCCAAGGACTGACCCAAATAAGAGATACGCAGTATTTT | CASSQGLTQIRDTQYF
TRBJ2-2 | NA | TRBV7-9 | TRBD2 | TGTGCCAGCAGCCAAGGAGCGGGAGGACCGAACACCGGGGAGCTGTTTTTT | CASSQGAGGPNTGELFF
TRBJ1-3 | many | TRBV28 | NA | TGTGCCAGCACCCCAACCGGGGGCGCTGGAAACACCATATATTTT | CASTPTGGAGNTIYF
TRBJ2-1 | few | TRBV15 | NA | TGTGCCACCAGCAGAGCACCGGGACGAGTGGCCCATGAGCAGTTCTTC | CATSRAPGRVAHEQFF
TRBJ1-1 | few | TRBV29-1 | NA | TGCAGCGTTGAAGCCCTCGGGGGGTACACTGAAGCTTTCTTT | CSVEALGGYTEAFF
TRBJ1-6 | NA | TRBV15 | NA | TGTGCCACCAGCAGAGATCGGGGGCCCGGTTCACCCCTCCACTTT | CATSRDRGPGSPLHF
TRBJ2-7 | NA | TRBV7-7 | TRBD1 | TGTGCCAGCAGCTTCCGGGACAGTCCTTCCTACGAGCAGTACTTC | CASSFRDSPSYEQYF
TRBJ2-3 | many | TRBV11-2 | TRBD1 | TGTGCCAGTGGTCCTTACCCACACTTTCCGGGACAGTCCTACACAGATACGCAGTATTTT | CASGPYPHFPGQSYTDTQYF
TRBJ1-4 | medium-sized | TRBV12-3/TRBV12-4 | NA | TGTGCCAGCAGTTTGGGAGGGTTTGAAAAACTGTTTTTT | CASSLGGFEKLFF
TRBJ2-2 | few | TRBV12-3/TRBV12-4 | TRBD2 | TGTGCCAGCAGTTTCAAGGTAGCGGGAGTTACCGGGGAGCTGTTTTTT | CASSFKVAGVTGELFF
TRBJ2-1 | few | TRBV19 | TRBD1 | TGTGCCAGTAGTATTACAGGGGTGCAGTTCTTC | CASSITGVQFF
TRBJ2-2 | few | TRBV6-5 | TRBD1 | TGTGCCAGCAGTTATTTCGGACAGGTCAGCGGGGAGCTGTTTTTT | CASSYFGQVSGELFF
TRBJ2-7 | few | TRBV5-1 | NA | TGCGCCAGCAGCCGGGAGGGGGCACCCCCGGGAGAGCAGTACTTC | CASSREGAPPGEQYF